This T cell receptor beta chain was identified during a study of OX40 agonist ivuxolimab in advanced cancers. Study information: Among those enrolled, mean age was about 63 years (range about 23 to 85) and 75% to 85% were male. Findings and caveats of the study: Determination of antigen specificity was not performed for the expanded peripheral T cells.

Data came from immunoSEQ multiplex PCR; TCRdb stores just in-frame clones and leaves some out. This table has 62,000 or so clones, about 89% appearing once. CDR1 is SGHRS, CDR2 YFSETQ, per germline. There are 13 residues in the CDR3. V dropped 4 bases and J dropped 2; count of bases not matched to a gene: 2. Notes on this clone: What it recognizes is unknown.

The sample consisted of CD4+ or CD8+ T cells sorted from blood, taken in a trial of the OX40 agonist ivuxolimab. This sequence originates from an adult with an advanced solid tumor such as melanoma, head and neck, liver or kidney cancer. This chain connects TRBV5-1 to TRBJ1-2; 7 nucleotides agree with TRBD1. The CDR3 region has the DNA TGCGCCAGCAGCCAACAGGGGAACTATGGCTACACCTTC. Translating gives CASSQQGNYGYTF.